These 10 T cell receptor beta chains originate from one sample sequenced in a study of shared clonotypes between healthy human individuals. Sequenced by immunoSEQ multiplex PCR; TCRdb stores in-frame clones only, minus some. The repertoire consists of approximately 2.1 million clones, with over 90% occurring once and the leading ten covering approximately 0.4%. The source material was naive CD4+ T cells from PBMCs. Stated subset: CD45RA+ positively selected. These receptors came from a young man in good health. Some clones in this sample may be carry-over from other donors' samples.

This clone appeared a single time. V usage is TRBV9 and J usage is TRBJ2-3; 7 bases agree with TRBD1. The CDR3 length is 15 residues. From germline, CDR1 is SGDLS and CDR2 YYNGEE. The trim removed 4 bases at V and 0 bases at J, leaving 5 bases unmatched. The CDR3 loop reads CASSRTGFSTDTQYF. CDR3 in DNA: TGTGCCAGCAGCAGGACAGGTTTTAGCACAGATACGCAGTATTTT.

The J gene is TRBJ2-2, the V gene TRBV7-8; 8 bases align to TRBD1. The CDR3 runs to 18 residues. CDR1 and CDR2 (germline): SGHVS, FQNEAQ. V lost 5 bases, J lost 6 bases, and 17 bases stayed unmatched. CDR3 sequence (DNA): TGTGCCAGCAGCCTAGGGCTCATAGGACAGGGAAGGGCCGGGGAGCTGTTTTTT. Encoded protein: CASSLGLIGQGRAGELFF.

The chain employs TRBV19 and TRBJ1-2; no reliable D call. The germline V gene encodes CDR1 LNHDA and CDR2 SQIVND (reference sequence). This CDR3 region has 11 residues. V was pared by 7 bases and J by 1 base, with 4 bases between. CDR3 loop: CASNSNYGYTF. CDR3 DNA sequence: TGTGCCAGTAATAGTAACTATGGCTACACCTTC.

The chain joins TRBV19 to TRBJ2-7, with D possibly TRBD1 on 5 matching bases. The V end lost 3 bases, the J end lost 3 bases, and 9 bases lay between the germline ends. The CDR3 is 13 amino acids. Per the germline V gene, CDR1 is LNHDA and CDR2 is SQIVND (reference sequence). In DNA, the CDR3 is TGTGCCAGTAGTATGGGGCCGAGCTACGAGCAGTACTTC. Protein product: CASSMGPSYEQYF. Complete variable domain (other parts from reference TRBV19 and TRBJ2-7): DGGITQSPKYLFRKEGQNVTLSCEQNLNHDAMYWYRQDPGQGLRLIYYSQIVNDFQKGDIAEGYSVSREKKESFPLTVTSAQKNPTAFYLCASSMGPSYEQYFGPGTRLTVT.

The CDR3 sequence is CASSPRQGDPTTEQYF. DNA for the CDR3: TGTGCCAGCTCACCGAGACAGGGGGACCCTACGACGGAGCAGTACTTC. The chain carries TRBV18 and TRBJ2-7; TRBD1 aligns across 9 bases. Trimming at V came to 3 bases and at J to 7 bases, leaving 13 bases not matched to a gene. The CDR3 loop spans 16 amino acids. Germline V CDR1 and CDR2: KGHSH, LQKENI.

This chain connects TRBV28 to TRBJ2-6; D possibly corresponds to TRBD1 (6 bases). Between the trimmed V and J ends, which lost 6 bases and 2 bases, there was a span of 14 bases. CDR1 is MDHEN and CDR2 is SYDVKM in the germline V gene. The CDR3 is 16 amino acids. The CDR3 reads CASRTGFNAGANVLTF. CDR3 in DNA: TGTGCCAGCAGAACAGGGTTCAACGCTGGGGCCAACGTCCTGACTTTC. The complete variable domain, with remaining parts taken from reference TRBV28 and TRBJ2-6, reads DVKVTQSSRYLVKRTGEKVFLECVQDMDHENMFWYRQDPGLGLRLIYFSYDVKMKEKGDIPEGYSVSREKKERFSLILESASTNQTSMYLCASRTGFNAGANVLTFGAGSRLTVL.

To note about this clone: Other DNA sequences in this sample translate to the same CDR3. The CDR3, as DNA: TGTGCCAGCAGCTTAGCGGGGGGGGGCAATCAGCCCCAGCATTTT. It codes for CASSLAGGGNQPQHF. The V gene is TRBV7-9, the J gene TRBJ1-5; D may be TRBD1 (5 bases). The CDR3 contains 15 residues. Germline CDR1 is SEHNR and CDR2 is FQNEAQ (reference sequence). V was cut by 0 bases and J by 2 bases, with 8 bases left in between.

The chain combines TRBV14 with TRBJ1-2; tentative D call: TRBD1 (5 bases). Germline lookup yields CDR1 SGHDN and CDR2 FVKESK. There are 14 residues in the CDR3. V lost 3 bases to trimming and J lost 4 bases, with 12 bases between them. CDR3 sequence: CASSQSPGLYGYTF. The CDR3 bases are TGTGCCAGCAGCCAGTCACCGGGACTCTATGGCTACACCTTC.

Concerning this clone itself: Different DNA sequences within this sample yield the same CDR3. This rearrangement joins TRBV19 to TRBJ2-7, with D possibly matching TRBD1 (6 bases). V was trimmed by 1 base and J by 5 bases, leaving 9 bases between them. This CDR3 has 13 amino acids. Germline V CDR1 and CDR2: LNHDA, SQIVND (reference sequence). CDR3 DNA sequence: TGTGCCAGTAGTATAGTCAGGGGCGACGAGCAGTACTTC. Its translation is CASSIVRGDEQYF.

V usage is TRBV5-5 and J usage is TRBJ1-3, with a weak D call TRBD1 (5 bases). V shed 5 bases and J shed 0 bases, with 12 bases lying between them. The CDR3 runs 15 residues. CDR1 is SGHKS, CDR2 YYEKEE, per germline (reference sequence). CDR3 sequence reads: CASRRDSHSGNTIYF. In nucleotides, the CDR3 is TGTGCCAGCAGACGGGACTCCCACTCTGGAAACACCATATATTTT.